Following are 21 T cell receptor beta chains from one sample sequenced in a study of cytomegalovirus exposure and HLA in healthy donors. PCR was performed using 60 Vbeta and 13 Jbeta primers. The assay was immunoSEQ multiplex PCR, and TCRdb's table has in-frame clones only and misses some. The listing records around 200,000 clones. Source material: PBMCs. The receptors originated from a girl aged 2-9 years in good health and CMV-seropositive.

This chain links TRBV5-6 with TRBJ2-1, with D tentatively TRBD2 (5 bases). The CDR3 consists of 17 residues. V lost 4 bases, J lost 3 bases, and 20 bases lay in between. From germline, CDR1 is SGHDT and CDR2 YYEEEE. The CDR3 DNA sequence: TGTGCCAGCAGCCTCGATGCGGGTCAGAATTTCTACAATGAGCAGTTCTTC. It is translated as CASSLDAGQNFYNEQFF.

The chain links TRBV19 to TRBJ2-2, with 11 bases fitting TRBD1. With V trimmed by 1 base and J by 7 bases, 8 bases remained unmatched. The CDR3 runs to 17 residues. Germline loops: CDR1 LNHDA, CDR2 SQIVND (reference sequence). CDR3 sequence reads: CASSIVGQGAFVGELFF. The CDR3 DNA is TGTGCCAGTAGTATAGTTGGACAGGGGGCCTTCGTCGGGGAGCTGTTTTTT.

The genes are TRBV6-1 and TRBJ2-4; D may be TRBD1 (6 bases). Trimming removed 0 bases at V and 1 base at J, with 10 bases between. Germline V lookup: CDR1 MNHNS, CDR2 SASEGT. This CDR3 region has 16 residues. The CDR3 here is CASSEAGGKAKNIQYF. Here the CDR3 DNA reads TGTGCCAGCAGTGAAGCAGGGGGTAAGGCCAAAAACATTCAGTACTTC.

J is TRBJ2-1 and V is TRBV28, with 7 bases aligning to TRBD2. Germline trimming cut 6 bases from V and 7 bases from J; bases unmatched to any gene: 12. Germline CDR1 is MDHEN and CDR2 is SYDVKM. The length of the CDR3 is 15 residues. CDR3 loop: CASSLRVAGRNEQFF. In DNA, the CDR3 is TGTGCCAGCAGCTTACGGGTAGCGGGTAGGAATGAGCAGTTCTTC.

This chain joins TRBV6-5 and TRBJ2-7; a possible D gene is TRBD1 (6 bases). CDR1 is MNHEY and CDR2 is SVGAGI in the germline V gene. CDR3 length: 14 amino acids. Trimming removed 5 bases at V and 3 bases at J, with 14 bases between. The CDR3 region is CASSPQDSHYEQYF. For the CDR3, the DNA is TGTGCCAGCAGTCCACAGGACAGTCACTACGAGCAGTACTTC.

The CDR3: CASSSPGLGGEQYF. The CDR3 DNA sequence: TGTGCCAGCAGTAGTCCGGGACTAGGAGGGGAGCAGTACTTC. The chain carries TRBV6-1 and TRBJ2-7; 8 bases align to TRBD2. The CDR3 is 14 amino acids. With V trimmed by 5 bases and J by 7 bases, 10 bases remained unmatched. CDR1 is MNHNS, CDR2 SASEGT, per germline.

CDR3 bases: TGCGCCAGCAGCTTGGTCGGCAGGGGCGGAACAGATACGCAGTATTTT. Protein: CASSLVGRGGTDTQYF. The rearrangement joins TRBV5-1 to TRBJ2-3; D is possibly TRBD1 (6 bases). V gave up 0 bases and J gave up 3 bases, with 14 bases separating them. Germline V gene sequence: CDR1 SGHRS, CDR2 YFSETQ. CDR3 length: 16 amino acids. The whole variable domain, remainder taken from reference TRBV5-1 and TRBJ2-3, is KAGVTQTPRYLIKTRGQQVTLSCSPISGHRSVSWYQQTPGQGLQFLFEYFSETQRNKGNFPGRFSGRQFSNSRSEMNVSTLELGDSALYLCASSLVGRGGTDTQYFGPGTRLTVL.

The chain is built from TRBV28 and TRBJ2-7, with D possibly matching TRBD2 (7 bases). The CDR3 loop spans 13 amino acids. The V end lost 4 bases, the J end lost 6 bases, and 13 bases lay between the germline ends. The germline CDR1 and CDR2 sequences are MDHEN and SYDVKM. CDR3 DNA sequence: TGTGCCAGCAGTTCCGCGGGGGCTCTCGAGCAGTACTTC. The encoded protein is CASSSAGALEQYF.

The chain joins TRBV5-4 to TRBJ2-2; 7 nucleotides line up with TRBD2. The CDR3 covers 15 residues. V gave up 2 bases and J gave up 3 bases; unmatched junction bases: 4. In germline, CDR1 is SGHNT, CDR2 YYREEE (reference sequence). DNA for the CDR3: TGTGCCAGCAGCTTTTCCGGGAGGTACACCGGGGAGCTGTTTTTT. This gives the protein CASSFSGRYTGELFF.

V gene TRBV14 combines with J gene TRBJ2-2; no clear D gene. CDR1 is SGHDN, CDR2 FVKESK, per germline. The V end lost 4 bases, the J end lost 7 bases, and 10 bases lay between the germline ends. The CDR3 is made up of 13 amino acids. The CDR3: CASSLDPGGELFF. The CDR3 DNA reads TGTGCCAGCAGCCTAGACCCGGGCGGGGAGCTGTTTTTT.

V and J are TRBV10-3 and TRBJ2-1; 7 bases align to TRBD2. Germline V gene lookup returns CDR1 ENHRY and CDR2 SYGVKD. The length of the CDR3 is 13 residues. Losses at the gene ends were 7 bases for V and 5 bases for J; bases not matched to a gene: 5. CDR3 region: CAIMPAGNNEQFF. The CDR3, as DNA: TGTGCCATCATGCCAGCGGGAAACAATGAGCAGTTCTTC.

DNA for the CDR3: TGTGCCATCAGTGACCCGGCAGGGGAAGACACTGAAGCTTTCTTT. Residues: CAISDPAGEDTEAFF. The chain links TRBV10-3 to TRBJ1-1; possible D gene TRBD1, 6 bases. This CDR3 has 15 residues. CDR1 and CDR2 (germline): ENHRY, SYGVKD. Trimming shortened V by 3 bases and J by 3 bases, and 14 bases separated the two germline ends.

V and J are TRBV28 and TRBJ1-5; no clear D. The length of the CDR3 is 17 residues. CDR1 is MDHEN and CDR2 is SYDVKM in the germline V gene. The V and J ends lost 6 bases and 1 base respectively, with 19 bases between them. CDR3 loop: CASSPPSGLMSNQPQHF. The CDR3 bases are TGTGCCAGCAGCCCCCCTTCGGGGTTGATGAGCAATCAGCCCCAGCATTTT.

The gene calls are TRBV10-3 and TRBJ2-5; D is undetermined. This CDR3 comprises 13 residues. Between the trimmed V and J ends, which lost 4 bases and 2 bases, there was a span of 8 bases. CDR1 is ENHRY and CDR2 is SYGVKD in the germline V gene. Written as DNA, the CDR3 is TGTGCCATCAGTGGAGGAGAGCAAGAGACCCAGTACTTC. This sequence encodes CAISGGEQETQYF.

The chain recombines TRBV28 with TRBJ1-2, with D possibly being TRBD1 (6 bases). The V end lost 5 bases, the J end lost 8 bases, and 27 bases lay between the germline ends. The CDR3 runs 17 residues. In germline, CDR1 is MDHEN, CDR2 SYDVKM. DNA for the CDR3: TGTGCCAGCAGTCCGTACGGGGTTCTTATGGGGGCCCGCGGCTACACCTTC. Amino acid sequence: CASSPYGVLMGARGYTF.

The J gene is TRBJ2-7, the V gene TRBV7-3; D may be TRBD1 (5 bases). V lost 3 bases and J 3 bases, leaving 9 bases between the germline ends. The CDR3 contains 13 residues. The germline V gene has CDR1 SGHTA and CDR2 FQGTGA. Written as DNA, the CDR3 is TGTGCCAGCAGCTTCGGACATTTCTACGAGCAGTACTTC. Amino acid sequence: CASSFGHFYEQYF.

The chain carries TRBV29-1 and TRBJ2-1; 10 bases line up with TRBD1. The CDR3 spans 13 residues. Germline loops: CDR1 SQVTM, CDR2 ANQGSEA. The V gene end was trimmed by 8 bases and the J gene end by 3 bases; junction bases not matched to a gene: 4. The CDR3 nucleotides read TGCAGCATGGGGGACAGGGGCTACAATGAGCAGTTCTTC. As protein: CSMGDRGYNEQFF.

This chain uses TRBV4-2 with TRBJ1-1; TRBD1 matches at 7 bases. CDR1 and CDR2 (germline): LGHNA, YNFKEQ. CDR3 length: 14 residues. V was pared by 5 bases and J by 1 base, with 4 bases of the junction left unmatched. The CDR3 nucleotides read TGTGCCAGCAGCTGGACAGGCGAGAACACTGAAGCTTTCTTT. Protein: CASSWTGENTEAFF.

J is TRBJ1-5 and V is TRBV19; TRBD1 matches 7 bases. V shed 9 bases and J 3 bases; nucleotides not matched to a gene: 8. The CDR3 has 14 amino acids. From germline, CDR1 is LNHDA and CDR2 SQIVND (reference sequence). CDR3 protein: CASLGQPFNQPQHF. The CDR3 coding sequence is TGTGCCAGCCTGGGACAGCCTTTCAATCAGCCCCAGCATTTT.

The chain joins TRBV6-1 to TRBJ2-1; D possibly corresponds to TRBD1 (5 bases). In germline, CDR1 is MNHNS, CDR2 SASEGT. Trimming removed 3 bases at V and 7 bases at J, with 10 bases between. The CDR3 extends over 13 amino acids. CDR3 sequence: CASSDQRGNEQFF. The CDR3 DNA follows: TGTGCCAGCAGTGACCAAAGGGGAAATGAGCAGTTCTTC.

The V gene is TRBV7-3, the J gene TRBJ2-1; 9 bases are shared with TRBD2. This CDR3 comprises 17 residues. V dropped 5 bases and J dropped 3; count of bases not matched to a gene: 11. Looked up from germline, CDR1 is SGHTA and CDR2 is FQGTGA. CDR3 region: CASSGEAGGANYNEQFF. CDR3 DNA sequence: TGTGCCAGCAGCGGAGAAGCGGGAGGTGCTAACTACAATGAGCAGTTCTTC.